A single sample gave rise to the 21 T cell receptor beta chains below, sequenced in a study of tumor-infiltrating lymphocytes in primary liver carcinoma. For blood RNA, unsorted whole blood served as the source, and germline DNA was extracted too. Constant-region priming of about 500 ng total RNA yielded TCR beta cDNA. Modified slightly, ARM-PCR produced TCR beta libraries over three nested multiplex PCR rounds. The study ran its first two PCR rounds for roughly 11 cycles each, using TRBV1-TRBV30 forward primers and a C-beta reverse primer. TCRdb passed the multiplex PCR reads through MiXCR, listing each CDR3 protein once. The table lists about 310,000 distinct CDR3 sequences, nearly 60% of them singletons. Source material: peripheral blood. These TCRs come from a woman aged 25 to 39 with primary liver carcinoma and hepatitis B virus infection.

This rearrangement joins TRBV5-4 to TRBJ2-2, with 12 bases lining up with TRBD2. J lost 2 bases, V lost 3 bases, and 5 bases had no gene match. There are 17 residues in the CDR3. The germline V gene has CDR1 SGHNT and CDR2 YYREEE (reference sequence). The CDR3 DNA is TGTGCCAGCAGCTCCCGGACTAGCGGGATTAACACCGGGGAGCTGTTTTTT. Encoded protein: CASSSRTSGINTGELFF.

To note about this clonotype: A read error may account for a junction end that differs from germline. The V and J genes are TRBV10-3 and TRBJ2-1; 10 positions agree with TRBD2. This CDR3 has 15 amino acids. Germline V gene sequence: CDR1 ENHRY, CDR2 SYGVKD. CDR3 DNA sequence: TGTGCCATCGGTGAGGGAGCGGGAGGGCCTGATGAGCAGTTCTTC. Its translation is CAIGEGAGGPDEQFF.

Of note for this clonotype: A much larger clone is a single base away; this may be a read error. The V gene is TRBV6-5, the J gene TRBJ1-1; D might be TRBD1 (5 bases). This CDR3 has 12 residues. Germline-derived CDR1 and CDR2 are MNHEY and SVGAGI. The CDR3 DNA sequence: TGTGCCAGCAGTTCCAGGGTGGCTGAAGCTATCTTT. This translates into CASSSRVAEAIF.

This clonotype was seen more than once but under ten times. The V call is TRBV30, the J call TRBJ1-1; no firm D call. The CDR3 is 12 residues long. CDR1 is GTSNPN, CDR2 SVGIG, per germline (reference sequence). V was clipped by 2 bases and J by 5 bases, with 9 bases between them. The CDR3 sequence: CAWSFGGTEAFF. The CDR3 DNA reads TGTGCCTGGAGTTTTGGAGGAACTGAAGCTTTCTTT.

This clonotype was found a few times. The chain recombines TRBV7-9 with TRBJ1-1; 9 positions agree with TRBD1. Germline V gene lookup returns CDR1 SEHNR and CDR2 FQNEAQ (reference sequence). V lost 5 bases and J lost 1; bases outside the gene matches: 5. The CDR3 consists of 15 residues. The DNA of the CDR3 is TGTGCCAGCAGCCCGCCGACAGGGGGGAACACTGAAGCTTTCTTT. This codes for CASSPPTGGNTEAFF. Using reference TRBV7-9 and TRBJ1-1 for the parts outside the CDR3, the full variable domain is DTGVSQNPRHKITKRGQNVTFRCDPISEHNRLYWYRQTLGQGPEFLTYFQNEAQLEKSRLLSDRFSAERPKGSFSTLEIQRTEQGDSAMYLCASSPPTGGNTEAFFGQGTRLTVV.

This clonotype was picked up many times. V is TRBV6-5 and J is TRBJ2-5; TRBD1 might be the D (5 bases). Germline CDR1 is MNHEY and CDR2 is SVGAGI. The V gene lost 5 bases and the J gene lost 2 bases, with 15 bases spanning the gap. The CDR3 is 15 residues long. The CDR3 protein is CASSLSGAKQETQYF. The CDR3 DNA follows: TGTGCCAGCAGTCTTTCTGGGGCGAAGCAAGAGACCCAGTACTTC.

This clonotype was counted ten times or more. The chain recombines TRBV12-3 or TRBV12-4 with TRBJ2-5, with 14 bases fitting TRBD2. J gave up 5 bases and V 6 bases, and 8 bases lay outside the gene matches. The CDR3 sequence is 16 residues long. Written as DNA, the CDR3 is TGTGCCAGCAGCGGGGGACTAGCGGGAGCTATCGAGACCCAGTACTTC. Encoded protein: CASSGGLAGAIETQYF.

The chain couples TRBV14 to TRBJ1-2, with TRBD1 as a possible D gene (5 bases). CDR1 is SGHDN, CDR2 FVKESK, per germline. V lost 3 bases to trimming and J lost 4 bases, with 15 bases between them. This CDR3 comprises 15 residues. CDR3: CASSHGGGGSYGYTF. CDR3 coding DNA: TGTGCCAGCAGCCATGGTGGGGGAGGGTCCTATGGCTACACCTTC.

As concerns this clonotype: This may be a read error, as it is one base from a much larger clone. This chain uses TRBV29-1 with TRBJ2-3; 7 nucleotides line up with TRBD2. There are 14 residues in the CDR3. CDR1 and CDR2 (germline): SQVTM, ANQGSEA. The CDR3 loop reads CNVSSGASTDTQYF. Here the CDR3 DNA reads TGCAACGTGTCTAGCGGAGCTAGCACAGATACGCAGTATTTT.

Written as DNA, the CDR3 is TGTGCCAGCAGGCGGGAGCGCAATGAGCAGTTCTTC. It is translated as CASRRERNEQFF. The chain uses TRBV2 and TRBJ2-1, with 7 positions matching TRBD2. Looked up from germline, CDR1 is SNHLY and CDR2 is FYNNEI. There are 12 residues in the CDR3. V shed 6 bases and J 6 bases; nucleotides not matched to a gene: 2.

This clonotype was seen a handful of times. The gene calls are TRBV29-1 and TRBJ2-5, with 11 nucleotides matching TRBD1. V lost 2 bases to trimming and J lost 4 bases; unmatched junction nucleotides: 6. Germline V gene data show CDR1 as SQVTM and CDR2 as ANQGSEA. The CDR3 has 15 residues. This chain's CDR3 is CSVEKGTGGGETQYF. CDR3 DNA: TGCAGCGTTGAAAAGGGGACAGGGGGAGGAGAGACCCAGTACTTC.

The chain combines TRBV4-1 with TRBJ1-2; D not certain. Germline lookup yields CDR1 MGHRA and CDR2 YSYEKL. CDR3 length: 15 residues. V was pared by 0 bases and J by 3 bases, with 11 bases between. CDR3 sequence (DNA): TGCGCCAGCAGCCAAGATTACCCCAGATACTATGGCTACACCTTC. This sequence encodes CASSQDYPRYYGYTF.

This clonotype turned up a few times. V is TRBV5-4 and J is TRBJ1-6; D is perhaps TRBD1 (5 bases). The CDR3 is made up of 14 amino acids. V dropped 3 bases and J dropped 10 bases, with 14 bases sitting between them. Germline V CDR1 and CDR2: SGHNT, YYREEE (reference sequence). CDR3 sequence: CASSSTRVQSPLHF. The CDR3 nucleotides read TGTGCCAGCAGCTCCACCAGGGTTCAATCACCCCTCCACTTT.

This clonotype was seen once. A much more abundant neighbour one base away suggests this may be a read error. This chain uses TRBV6-6 with TRBJ2-3; D possibly corresponds to TRBD1 (6 bases). The CDR3 runs 15 residues. The germline V gene encodes CDR1 MNHNY and CDR2 SVGAGI (reference sequence). For the CDR3, the DNA is TGTGCCAGCAGTTACTCGGACAGTAGCACAGATATGCAGTATTTT. Amino acid sequence: CASSYSDSSTDMQYF.

On this clonotype itself: Relative to the germline gene, one junction end is altered; a read error may explain this. The genes are TRBV29-1 and TRBJ1-1; no definite D call. This CDR3 has 13 amino acids. The V gene's germline CDR1 is SQVTM and CDR2 ANQGSEA. CDR3 amino acids: CSVVYSINTEASF. Here the CDR3 DNA reads TGCAGCGTTGTTTACAGTATTAACACTGAAGCTTCCTTT.

The chain recombines TRBV5-6 with TRBJ2-3; D unclear. V gave up 6 bases and J gave up 2 bases, with 10 bases separating them. Germline V gene data show CDR1 as SGHDT and CDR2 as YYEEEE. This CDR3 contains 13 residues. The CDR3 nucleotides read TGTGCCAGCAACTCATGGTACACAGATACGCAGTATTTT. Residues: CASNSWYTDTQYF.

The V and J genes are TRBV14 and TRBJ2-3; no clear D. The CDR3 covers 15 residues. Germline-derived CDR1 and CDR2 are SGHDN and FVKESK. Trimming left V 4 bases short and J 1 base short, with 12 bases between. CDR3 DNA: TGTGCCAGCAGCCCCCGCCGTCGGGGCACAGATACGCAGTATTTT. Translating gives CASSPRRRGTDTQYF. Looking up the rest from reference TRBV14 and TRBJ2-3 gives the full variable domain: EAGVTQFPSHSVIEKGQTVTLRCDPISGHDNLYWYRRVMGKEIKFLLHFVKESKQDESGMPNNRFLAERTGGTYSTLKVQPAELEDSGVYFCASSPRRRGTDTQYFGPGTRLTVL.

This chain connects TRBV6-6 to TRBJ2-7, with D tentatively TRBD1 or TRBD2 (5 bases each). The germline CDR1 and CDR2 sequences are MNHNY and SVGAGI (reference sequence). This CDR3 has 14 residues. With 3 bases removed from V and 6 bases from J, the gap between germline ends came to 15 bases. CDR3 in DNA: TGTGCCAGCAGTTATGGCAAATCGAGGGGCGAGCAGTACTTC. Translating it yields CASSYGKSRGEQYF.

This chain joins TRBV4-3 and TRBJ2-4; possible D gene TRBD1, 5 bases. With 3 bases removed from V and 4 bases from J, the gap between germline ends came to 7 bases. Germline-derived CDR1 and CDR2 are LGHNA and YSLEER. The CDR3 sequence is 13 residues long. The CDR3 sequence: CASSQAGKNIQYF. As DNA, the CDR3 is TGCGCCAGCAGCCAGGCAGGGAAAAACATTCAGTACTTC.

V usage is TRBV6-5 and J usage is TRBJ2-7, with a tentative D call TRBD1 (5 bases). Trimming shortened V by 2 bases and J by 11 bases, and 19 bases separated the two germline ends. Germline-derived CDR1 and CDR2 are MNHEY and SVGAGI. The CDR3 sequence is 14 residues long. The DNA of the CDR3 is TGTGCCAGCAGTTACCGTCAGCCCTCGGACAAGAAGTACTTC. It codes for CASSYRQPSDKKYF.

This clonotype was counted a few times. This chain connects TRBV28 to TRBJ1-2; the D is unclear. The germline V and J ends were trimmed by 5 bases and 4 bases, with 20 bases remaining between them. CDR3 length equals 16 residues. CDR1 and CDR2 from the germline V gene are MDHEN and SYDVKM. CDR3 amino acids: CASSTPPADRFYGYTF. In DNA, the CDR3 is TGTGCCAGCAGTACGCCCCCGGCAGACCGTTTCTATGGCTACACCTTC.